These T cell receptor beta chains were read from a single sample in a study of control samples from healthy donors and cancer patients. Produced via immunoSEQ multiplex PCR; TCRdb's table is partial and in-frame only. The sample has about 95,000 clones, about 87% seen once. The sample comprised blood. These receptor sequences come from a woman in her 70s in good health. The CDR3 runs from the conserved cysteine through the conserved F or W. A D gene is named only where the DNA matches it firmly. Rows give clone size only sometimes, using once, few, many, or a class for an expanded clone.

V: TRBV15
J: TRBJ1-2
D: NA
size: NA
DNA: TGTGCCACCAGCACGGGGGTCCTCCCCTATGGCTACACCTTC
CDR3: CATSTGVLPYGYTF

V: TRBV27
J: TRBJ1-2
D: NA
size: NA
DNA: TGTGCCAGCAGTTTATCGTCCAGAGGGTATGGCTACACCTTC
CDR3: CASSLSSRGYGYTF

V: TRBV6-5
J: TRBJ2-3
D: NA
size: NA
DNA: TGTGCCAGCCAGGGATACTCTGATACGCAGTATTTT
CDR3: CASQGYSDTQYF

V: TRBV2
J: TRBJ2-5
D: TRBD2
size: NA
DNA: TGTGCCAGCACGGGGGGAGTCCAAGAGACCCAGTACTTC
CDR3: CASTGGVQETQYF

V: TRBV5-1
J: TRBJ2-1
D: NA
size: NA
DNA: TGCGCCAGCAGCTTGGAGGCTAGCTCCTACAATGAGCAGTTCTTC
CDR3: CASSLEASSYNEQFF

V: TRBV9
J: TRBJ1-5
D: TRBD1
size: once
DNA: TGTGCCAGCAGCGGGACAGGGGCCCTGGGTCAGCCCCAGCATTTT
CDR3: CASSGTGALGQPQHF

V: TRBV5-1
J: TRBJ2-7
D: NA
size: few
DNA: TGCGCCAGCAGCTTCAGTACGTCGCGAGAGCAGTACTTC
CDR3: CASSFSTSREQYF

V: TRBV6-2/TRBV6-3
J: TRBJ2-2
D: TRBD2
size: NA
DNA: TGTGCCAGCAGTTACGAAGGGACTAGCGGGAGAGTGCTGTTTTTT
CDR3: CASSYEGTSGRVLFF

V: TRBV5-8
J: TRBJ2-7
D: TRBD2
size: once
DNA: TGTGCCAGCAGCACCGGGGGGGTCCTCTACGAGCAGTACTTC
CDR3: CASSTGGVLYEQYF

V: TRBV5-6
J: TRBJ2-3
D: NA
size: NA
DNA: TGTGCCAGCAGCTTGGGCCTCAGGGGCCGCGGGGGTACAGATACGCAGTATTTT
CDR3: CASSLGLRGRGGTDTQYF

V: TRBV7-3
J: TRBJ2-2
D: NA
size: NA
DNA: TGTGCCAGCAGTTTAAACACCGGGGAGCTGTTTTTT
CDR3: CASSLNTGELFF

V: TRBV7-2
J: TRBJ2-3
D: NA
size: NA
DNA: TGTGCCAGCAGCTTCGCGGGGAGTGGCACAGATACGCAGTATTTT
CDR3: CASSFAGSGTDTQYF

V: TRBV3-1/TRBV3-2
J: TRBJ2-7
D: TRBD2
size: NA
DNA: TGTGCCAGCAGCCGAGGACTAGCGGGAGTCCTCTACGAGCAGTACTTC
CDR3: CASSRGLAGVLYEQYF

V: TRBV5-4
J: TRBJ2-2
D: NA
size: NA
DNA: TGTGCCAGCAGCTTCTTCGTTAACACCGGTGGGGAGCTGTTTTTT
CDR3: CASSFFVNTGGELFF

V: TRBV20-1
J: TRBJ1-1
D: NA
size: NA
DNA: TGCAGTCTTATGAACACTGAAGCTTTCTTT
CDR3: CSLMNTEAFF

V: TRBV27
J: TRBJ1-5
D: TRBD1
size: once
DNA: TGTGCCAGCAGTTACAGGGGACAAGGCAATCAGCCCCAGCATTTT
CDR3: CASSYRGQGNQPQHF

V: TRBV7-7
J: TRBJ2-5
D: NA
size: once
DNA: TGTGCTAGCAGCCCAGGGCGGACCCTGGGGAGGGAGACCCAGTACTTC
CDR3: CASSPGRTLGRETQYF

V: TRBV2
J: TRBJ2-1
D: TRBD2
size: NA
DNA: TGTGCCAGCAGTGAAAGTTGGGAAAGCGGGAGGGCCCTGTATGAGCAGTTCTTC
CDR3: CASSESWESGRALYEQFF

V: TRBV10-2
J: TRBJ1-5
D: NA
size: once
DNA: TGCGCCAGCAGTGTGACGGGGGAGCAGCCCCAGCATTTT
CDR3: CASSVTGEQPQHF

V: TRBV18
J: TRBJ1-1
D: NA
size: NA
DNA: TGTGCCAGCTCTGTCGGGGGGAACACTGAAGCTTTCTTT
CDR3: CASSVGGNTEAFF

V: TRBV14
J: TRBJ2-1
D: NA
size: NA
DNA: TGTGCCAGCAGCCAGCACCTAGGGGCCGGCGTCAGGGAGCAGTTCTTC
CDR3: CASSQHLGAGVREQFF

V: TRBV7-6
J: TRBJ2-1
D: NA
size: NA
DNA: TGTGCCAGCAGCTTATCCTTCTCGGTGGTCGATGAGCAGTTCTTC
CDR3: CASSLSFSVVDEQFF

V: TRBV6-5
J: TRBJ1-1
D: NA
size: NA
DNA: TGTGCCAGCAGTTACTCAGGTGGTGGTAAGGGCACTGAAGCTTTCTTT
CDR3: CASSYSGGGKGTEAFF

V: TRBV5-1
J: TRBJ2-3
D: TRBD1
size: NA
DNA: TGCGCCAGCAGCCCGGACAGGGGCACAGATACGCAGTATTTT
CDR3: CASSPDRGTDTQYF

V: TRBV29-1
J: TRBJ2-6
D: NA
size: once
DNA: TGCAGCGCTACGCAGGGGAGCTCTGGGGCCAACGTCCTGACTTTC
CDR3: CSATQGSSGANVLTF

V: TRBV4-3
J: TRBJ1-2
D: TRBD1
size: NA
DNA: TGCGCCAGCAGCCAAAAAGGCCAGGGGGCCAACTATGGCTACACCTTC
CDR3: CASSQKGQGANYGYTF

V: TRBV18
J: TRBJ1-2
D: TRBD1
size: few
DNA: TGTGCCAGCTCACCACAGGGGGCAGGCTATGGCTACACCTTC
CDR3: CASSPQGAGYGYTF